This TCR beta chain was sequenced in a study of T cells after yellow fever vaccination. This clonotype showed up just a few times. As yet, its antigen is unknown. The V end was cut by 4 bases, the J end by 10 bases, with 15 bases between. Looked up from germline, CDR1 is SGHRS and CDR2 is YFSETQ. The CDR3 is 14 amino acids. Study-wide results and caveats: Weaker in magnitude, the secondary response showed a faster peak on day 5 versus 15. Clonotypes found in both CD4 and CD8 compartments made up a small share. Most primary-vaccination clones reappeared after the booster (about 96% CD4, roughly 88% CD8).

A 5'RACE template-switching step, the method used to make TCR cDNA, added a universal primer site and UMIs. TCRdb itself ran the 5' RACE reads through MiXCR, one entry per CDR3 protein. The sample contains fewer than 450,000 distinct CDR3 sequences, around 10% of which appear only once. The V gene is TRBV5-1, the J gene TRBJ1-6; D uncertain. Sequencing used PBMCs, obtained on the day of the first yellow fever vaccination. The receptor was derived from a man between 18 and 35 years old who received the YFV17D yellow fever vaccine. The CDR3 DNA reads as TGCGCCAGCAGCCTGGGAGACAACGGATCACCCCTCCACTTT. Amino acid sequence: CASSLGDNGSPLHF.